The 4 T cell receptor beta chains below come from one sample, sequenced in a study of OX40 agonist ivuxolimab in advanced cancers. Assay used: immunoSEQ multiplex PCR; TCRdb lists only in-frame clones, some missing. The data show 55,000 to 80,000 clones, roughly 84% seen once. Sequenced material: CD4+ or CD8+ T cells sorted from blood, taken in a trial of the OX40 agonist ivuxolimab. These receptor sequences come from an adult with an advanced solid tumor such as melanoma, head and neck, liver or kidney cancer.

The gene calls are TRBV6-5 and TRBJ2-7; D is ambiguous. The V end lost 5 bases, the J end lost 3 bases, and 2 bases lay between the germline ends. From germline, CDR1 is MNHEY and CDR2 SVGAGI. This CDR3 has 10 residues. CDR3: CASSDYEQYF. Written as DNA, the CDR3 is TGTGCCAGCAGTGACTACGAGCAGTACTTC.

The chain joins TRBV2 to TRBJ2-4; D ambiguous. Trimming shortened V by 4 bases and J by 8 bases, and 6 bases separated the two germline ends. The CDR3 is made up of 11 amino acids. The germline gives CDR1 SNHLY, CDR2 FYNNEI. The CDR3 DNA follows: TGTGCCAGCAGTGGGATATACATTCAGTACTTC. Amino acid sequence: CASSGIYIQYF.

Written as DNA, the CDR3 is TGTGCCAGCAGCTTAACGGGAGGGCCGATCAATGAGCAGTTCTTC. Translated, it gives CASSLTGGPINEQFF. The V gene is TRBV7-2, the J gene TRBJ2-1, with 8 bases aligning to TRBD2. The CDR3 length is 15 residues. Germline CDR1 and CDR2: SGHTA and FQGNSA. Germline trimming cut 2 bases from V and 6 bases from J; bases unmatched to any gene: 6.

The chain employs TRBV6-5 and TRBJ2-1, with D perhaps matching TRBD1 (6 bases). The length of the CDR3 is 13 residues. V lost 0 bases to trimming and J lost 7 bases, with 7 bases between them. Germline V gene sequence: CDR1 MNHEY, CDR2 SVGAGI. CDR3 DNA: TGTGCCAGCAGTTACTCTAGGGGGAATGAGCAGTTCTTC. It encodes CASSYSRGNEQFF.